The TCR beta chain under discussion was sequenced for a study of CD8 T cells in ankylosing spondylitis. The study's findings and limits: A subset of motif variants has previously been described in the synovial fluid and blood of reactive arthritis. Clones tied to disease were said to be significantly enriched in matched ankylosing spondylitis synovial fluid.

Concerning this clonotype: As yet, its antigen is unknown.

From the 5' RACE reads, TCRdb called clonotypes with MiXCR, one entry per CDR3 protein. In the table there are about 360,000 distinct CDR3 sequences, about 15% of which are singletons. Germline CDR1 and CDR2: ENHRY and SYGVKD. The CDR3 covers 11 residues. V lost 4 bases, J lost 5 bases, and 6 bases lay in between. The sequence came from a male donor with ankylosing spondylitis or in good health (not recorded which). Sequenced: blood, either unsorted or a sorted T cell fraction (not recorded which). V is TRBV10-3 and J is TRBJ2-7, with unresolved D. The DNA of the CDR3 is TGTGCCATCAGTGGCAAGGACGAGCAGTACTTC. Its translation is CAISGKDEQYF.